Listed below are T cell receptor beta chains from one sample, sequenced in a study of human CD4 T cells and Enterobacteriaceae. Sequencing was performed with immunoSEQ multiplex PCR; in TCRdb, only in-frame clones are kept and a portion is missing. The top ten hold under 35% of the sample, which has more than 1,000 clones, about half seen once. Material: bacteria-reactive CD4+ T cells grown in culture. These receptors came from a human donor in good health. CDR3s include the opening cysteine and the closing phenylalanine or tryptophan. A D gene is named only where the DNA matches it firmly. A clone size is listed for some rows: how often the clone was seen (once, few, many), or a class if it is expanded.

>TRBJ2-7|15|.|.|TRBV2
CASSEEADTSYEQYF
TGTGCCAGCAGTGAAGAGGCGGACACATCCTACGAGCAGTACTTC
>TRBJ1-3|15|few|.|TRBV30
CAWSRLGASGNTIYF
TGTGCCTGGAGTAGGTTAGGGGCCTCTGGAAACACCATATATTTT
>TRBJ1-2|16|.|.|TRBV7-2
CASSSIRGSGLYGYTF
TGTGCCAGCAGCTCTATTCGGGGGTCGGGCCTTTATGGCTACACCTTC
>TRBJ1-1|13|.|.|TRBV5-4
CALSLGVNTEAFF
TGTGCCCTGTCGTTGGGGGTAAACACTGAAGCTTTCTTT
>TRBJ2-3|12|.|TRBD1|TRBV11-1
CASSYGQGPQYF
TGTGCCAGCAGCTATGGACAGGGTCCGCAGTATTTT
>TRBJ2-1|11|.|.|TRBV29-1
CSVVRGIEQFF
TGCAGCGTTGTTAGGGGGATTGAGCAGTTCTTC
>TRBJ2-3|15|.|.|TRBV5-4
CASSRDFRSTDTQYF
TGTGCCAGCAGCCGCGACTTCCGTAGCACAGATACGCAGTATTTT
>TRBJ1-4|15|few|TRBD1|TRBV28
CASRTPQGSNEKLFF
TGTGCCAGCAGAACCCCACAGGGGTCTAATGAAAAACTGTTTTTT
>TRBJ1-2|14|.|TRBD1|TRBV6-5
CAITPGQGALGYTF
TGTGCCATCACGCCTGGACAGGGGGCGCTTGGCTACACCTTC
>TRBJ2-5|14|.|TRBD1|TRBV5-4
CASSFPGQVETQYF
TGTGCCAGCAGCTTTCCGGGACAGGTTGAGACCCAGTACTTC
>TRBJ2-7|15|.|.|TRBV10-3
CATRDGFASSYEQYF
TGTGCCACACGAGACGGCTTCGCGAGCTCCTACGAGCAGTACTTC
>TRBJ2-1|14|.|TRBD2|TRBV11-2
CASSLTMVAGEQFF
TGTGCCAGCAGCTTAACCATGGTAGCGGGAGAGCAGTTCTTC
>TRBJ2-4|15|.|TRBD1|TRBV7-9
CASSLAGQGIGIQYF
TGTGCCAGCAGCTTAGCGGGACAGGGTATCGGCATTCAGTACTTC
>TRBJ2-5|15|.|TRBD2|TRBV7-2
CASSLGASGQETQYF
TGTGCCAGCAGCTTAGGGGCTAGCGGCCAAGAGACCCAGTACTTC
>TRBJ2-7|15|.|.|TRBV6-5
CASSTPEAGIYEQYF
TGTGCCAGCAGCACTCCCGAGGCGGGGATTTACGAGCAGTACTTC
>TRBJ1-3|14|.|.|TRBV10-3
CAISPAPSGNTIYF
TGTGCCATCAGTCCAGCCCCTTCTGGAAACACCATATATTTT
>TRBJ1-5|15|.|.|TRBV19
CASSYRVDSNQPQHF
TGTGCCAGTAGTTACAGGGTGGATAGCAATCAGCCCCAGCATTTT
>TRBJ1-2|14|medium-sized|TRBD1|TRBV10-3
CAISPGQGVYGYTF
TGTGCCATCAGTCCGGGACAGGGAGTTTATGGCTACACCTTC
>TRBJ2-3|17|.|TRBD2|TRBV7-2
CASSPRLAGDRTDTQYF
TGTGCCAGCAGCCCGCGACTAGCGGGAGACCGCACAGATACGCAGTATTTT
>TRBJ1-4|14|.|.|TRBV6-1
CASTPGHLNEKLFF
TGTGCCAGCACCCCGGGACATCTTAATGAAAAACTGTTTTTT
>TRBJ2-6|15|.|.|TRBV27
CASSLRASGANVLTF
TGTGCCAGCAGTTTACGGGCCTCTGGGGCCAACGTCCTGACTTTC
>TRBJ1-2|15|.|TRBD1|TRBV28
CASSGWTGGTYGYTF
TGTGCCAGCAGCGGATGGACAGGGGGCACCTATGGCTACACCTTC
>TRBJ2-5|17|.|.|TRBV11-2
CASSLGRDFGGQETQYF
TGTGCCAGCAGCCTAGGCCGGGACTTTGGGGGGCAAGAGACCCAGTACTTC
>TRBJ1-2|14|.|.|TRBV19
CASSIRERVYGYTF
TGTGCCAGTAGTATCCGAGAAAGGGTCTATGGCTACACCTTC
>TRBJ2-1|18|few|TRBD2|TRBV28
CASIPPGLAGGPENEQFF
TGTGCCAGCATTCCTCCGGGACTAGCGGGAGGCCCCGAGAATGAGCAGTTCTTC
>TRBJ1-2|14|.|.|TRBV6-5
CASSYRYPDKGSTF
TGTGCCAGCAGTTACCGTTATCCCGACAAGGGATCTACCTTC
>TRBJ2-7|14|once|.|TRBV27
CASATAPPSYEQYF
TGTGCCAGCGCGACCGCTCCCCCTTCCTACGAGCAGTACTTC
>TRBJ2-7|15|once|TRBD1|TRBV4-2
CASSSGQGDFYEQYF
TGTGCCAGCAGTTCCGGACAGGGGGACTTCTACGAGCAGTACTTC
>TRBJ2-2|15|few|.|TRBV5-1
CASSGRQEGTGELFF
TGCGCCAGCAGCGGCAGACAGGAAGGAACCGGGGAGCTGTTTTTT
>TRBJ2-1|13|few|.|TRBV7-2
CASSTLLYNEQFF
TGTGCCAGCAGCACCCTACTCTACAATGAGCAGTTCTTC
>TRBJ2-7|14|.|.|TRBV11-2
CASSLGTGLREQYF
TGTGCCAGCAGCTTGGGGACGGGCTTACGTGAGCAGTACTTC
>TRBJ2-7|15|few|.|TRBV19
CASKETAQGTYEQYF
TGTGCCAGTAAGGAGACCGCACAGGGCACCTACGAGCAGTACTTC
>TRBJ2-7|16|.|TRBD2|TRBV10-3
CASSGSGRALSYEQYF
TGTGCCAGCAGTGGTAGCGGGAGGGCCCTCTCCTACGAGCAGTACTTC
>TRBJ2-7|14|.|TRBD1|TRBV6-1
CAISPGQGRAEQYF
TGTGCCATCAGCCCAGGACAGGGTCGGGCCGAGCAGTACTTC
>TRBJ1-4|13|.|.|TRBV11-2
CASSLARGEKLFF
TGTGCCAGCAGCTTAGCCAGGGGAGAAAAACTGTTTTTT
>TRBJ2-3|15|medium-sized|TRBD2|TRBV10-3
CAISELAGGTDTQYF
TGTGCCATCAGTGAGCTAGCGGGAGGCACAGATACGCAGTATTTT
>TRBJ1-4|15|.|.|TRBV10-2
CASSESGTVGEKLFF
TGCGCCAGCAGTGAGTCAGGCACAGTGGGGGAAAAACTGTTTTTT
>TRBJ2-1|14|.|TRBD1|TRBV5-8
CASSLGTGNNEQFF
TGTGCCAGCAGCTTGGGGACAGGGAACAATGAGCAGTTCTTC
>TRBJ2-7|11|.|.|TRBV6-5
CATDRAYEQYF
TGTGCCACGGACAGAGCCTACGAGCAGTACTTC
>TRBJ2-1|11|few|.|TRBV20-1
CSASKRDEQFF
TGCAGTGCTAGTAAGAGAGATGAGCAGTTCTTC